The present T cell receptor beta chain was sequenced within a study of shared clonotypes between healthy human individuals. Only Caucasian adults living in Nashville, Tennessee made up the donor group. Subsets obtained from CD4+ cells comprised CD45RA+ naive and CD45RA-negative memory cells. CDR3 size: 14 residues. Trimming removed 2 bases from V and 8 bases from J, with 16 bases in between. The germline CDR1 and CDR2 sequences are SGHTS and YDEGEE. Once extracted for a subset, genomic DNA was divided evenly among several immunoSEQ plates. This table comes from immunoSEQ multiplex PCR, and its TCRdb copy is limited to in-frame clones, with some not included. Here the sample spans roughly 2,500,000 clones, 90% to 95% being singletons.

The rearrangement uses TRBV5-8 and TRBJ1-1; D not resolved. The sequencing input was naive CD4+ T cells from PBMCs. Specified subset: CD45RA+ positively selected. The receptor's source is a man aged 18 to 30 in good health. Some clones in this sample may be carry-over from other donors' samples. The CDR3 here is CASSLLSLLGEAFF. For the CDR3, the DNA is TGTGCCAGCAGCTTACTGAGTCTGTTGGGGGAAGCTTTCTTT.